These 3 T cell receptor beta chains share one sample of origin, sequenced in a study of T cells in Graves' hyperthyroidism and ophthalmopathy. TCR beta CDR3 regions were amplified from RNA. With the HTBI primer set, the TCR CDR3 went through a first round of RT-PCR. TCRdb analysed the multiplex PCR reads with MiXCR anew, one entry per CDR3 protein. The data hold 500,000 to 750,000 distinct CDR3 sequences, with less than 20% observed a single time. Sample: blood. The receptors come from a woman under 40 with Graves' hyperthyroidism.

This clonotype was seen only a few times. The chain has TRBV9 and TRBJ2-2, with D possibly being TRBD2 (7 bases). Germline V gene lookup returns CDR1 SGDLS and CDR2 YYNGEE. V lost 8 bases and J lost 4, with 15 bases in between. This CDR3 contains 14 residues. CDR3 nucleotides: TGTGCCAGAAGGGGGGGCCCGGGCACCGGGGAGCTGTTTTTT. Its translation: CARRGGPGTGELFF.

This clonotype was observed a few times. V usage is TRBV7-9 and J usage is TRBJ2-4; TRBD2 aligns across 10 bases. The V gene's germline CDR1 is SEHNR and CDR2 FQNEAQ (reference sequence). CDR3 length: 15 amino acids. The trim removed 3 bases at V and 5 bases at J, leaving 4 bases unmatched. The CDR3 bases are TGTGCCAGCAGCTTGACTAGCGGGCTTCAAAACATTCAGTACTTC. Protein sequence: CASSLTSGLQNIQYF.

The rearrangement joins TRBV12-3 or TRBV12-4 to TRBJ2-2; 11 bases are a match to TRBD2. This CDR3 is 17 amino acids long. V shed 2 bases, J shed 8 bases, and the junction held 10 bases outside the gene matches. The CDR3: CASSLTPPTSGRGELFF. DNA for the CDR3: TGTGCCAGCAGTTTAACCCCCCCCACTAGCGGGAGAGGGGAGCTGTTTTTT.